This T cell receptor (beta chain) was captured in a study of blood T cell dynamics during melanoma immunotherapy. Study information: First-line therapy was either pembrolizumab or nivolumab with ipilimumab for metastatic melanoma.

Each bulk PBMC sample had around 380 ng DNA loaded. The data were produced by immunoSEQ multiplex PCR, yet TCRdb's version contains in-frame clones alone and is incomplete. This sample has roughly 10,000 clones, with roughly 80% found just once. Per germline, CDR1 MDHEN and CDR2 SYDVKM. The CDR3 has 11 residues. Trimming removed 10 bases from V and 3 bases from J, with 9 bases in between. Indicated time point: week 3, after first cycle of checkpoint inhibitor. The chain has TRBV28 and TRBJ1-2; possible D gene TRBD1, 5 bases. The sample consisted of blood, taken from a patient treated with checkpoint blockade. The receptor comes from a human donor with melanoma. In DNA, the CDR3 is TGTGCCACCGGGGGGTACTATGGCTACACCTTC. It specifies CATGGYYGYTF.